What follows are 17 T cell receptor beta chains derived from one specimen sequenced in a study of blood T cell repertoires in COVID-19. Clones were read by immunoSEQ multiplex PCR, and TCRdb kept only the in-frame ones, dropping some. The sample yields fewer than 300,000 clones, around 90% seen once. Input material: peripheral blood. The receptors here all came from a man between 60 and 75 years old who had recovered from COVID-19.

The chain carries TRBV7-3 and TRBJ2-7; 10 nucleotides agree with TRBD2. CDR3 length equals 15 residues. The V gene's germline CDR1 is SGHTA and CDR2 FQGTGA. V lost 0 bases and J lost 3; bases outside the gene matches: 2. Written as DNA, the CDR3 is TGTGCCAGCAGCTTAACAGCGGGGGGGATCTACGAGCAGTACTTC. Translated, it gives CASSLTAGGIYEQYF.

The chain carries TRBV19 and TRBJ2-7; D is unclear. CDR1 and CDR2 (germline): LNHDA, SQIVND (reference sequence). Trimming stripped 1 base from V and 6 bases from J, with 10 bases between. The CDR3 is made up of 13 amino acids. This chain's CDR3 is CASSIGGRGEQYF. DNA of the CDR3: TGTGCCAGTAGTATAGGCGGCAGAGGCGAGCAGTACTTC.

The chain carries TRBV5-4 and TRBJ2-7, with 16 bases aligning to TRBD2. This CDR3 comprises 18 residues. CDR1 is SGHNT and CDR2 is YYREEE in the germline V gene (reference sequence). V shed 4 bases and J 2 bases; nucleotides not matched to a gene: 9. This CDR3 reads CASSTGTSGGANPYEQYF. The CDR3 region has the DNA TGTGCCAGCAGCACCGGGACTAGCGGGGGGGCAAATCCCTACGAGCAGTACTTC.

V usage is TRBV3-1 (or the pseudogene TRBV3-2) and J usage is TRBJ2-5, with 10 nucleotides matching TRBD1. Germline values: CDR1 LGHDT, CDR2 YNNKEL (reference sequence). Germline trimming cut 4 bases from V and 5 bases from J; bases unmatched to any gene: 4. The CDR3 length is 14 residues. The DNA for the CDR3 is TGTGCCAGCAGCCGACAGGGGGCGCGGGAGACCCAGTACTTC. It specifies CASSRQGARETQYF.

The chain combines TRBV6-1 with TRBJ1-1, with 10 positions matching TRBD1. Germline lookup yields CDR1 MNHNS and CDR2 SASEGT. J gave up 11 bases and V 3 bases, and 9 bases lay outside the gene matches. The CDR3 loop spans 14 amino acids. The CDR3 loop reads CASSDYRDRGQAFF. As DNA, the CDR3 is TGTGCCAGCAGTGATTATCGAGACAGGGGGCAGGCTTTCTTT.

The chain has TRBV6-4 and TRBJ1-6, with 9 nucleotides matching TRBD1. J lost 9 bases, V lost 4 bases, and 10 bases had no gene match. Germline loops: CDR1 MRHNA, CDR2 SNTAGT. The CDR3 is 16 residues long. CDR3 bases: TGTGCCAGCAGTGTTTCCCCGGGACAGGGTATTTCACCCCTCCACTTT. This encodes CASSVSPGQGISPLHF.

J is TRBJ2-7 and V is TRBV4-2; 8 bases map to TRBD2. CDR1 and CDR2 from the germline V gene are LGHNA and YNFKEQ. There are 16 residues in the CDR3. With V trimmed by 4 bases and J by 0 bases, 8 bases remained unmatched. The CDR3 DNA reads TGTGCCAGCAGCCTCGGGAGGGTGTCGGGCTCCTACGAGCAGTACTTC. It encodes CASSLGRVSGSYEQYF.

This chain joins TRBV4-2 and TRBJ1-2, with 7 bases aligning to TRBD1. Germline CDR1 LGHNA, CDR2 YNFKEQ. Germline trimming cut 1 base from V and 0 bases from J; bases unmatched to any gene: 11. CDR3 length equals 18 residues. CDR3 loop: CASSQAGPQDRPNYGYTF. The CDR3 DNA sequence: TGTGCCAGCAGCCAAGCGGGACCCCAGGACAGGCCTAACTATGGCTACACCTTC.

This clone was seen a single time. This rearrangement joins TRBV6-5 to TRBJ2-7; 7 nucleotides line up with TRBD1. This CDR3 spans 15 amino acids. CDR1 is MNHEY and CDR2 is SVGAGI in the germline V gene. V trimming: 4 bases; J trimming: 6 bases; junction bases outside the gene matches: 12. The CDR3 region has the DNA TGTGCCAGCAGTTTCTTTCCCGGGACAGAGGCCGAGCAGTACTTC. Its translation: CASSFFPGTEAEQYF.

V gene TRBV24-1 combines with J gene TRBJ2-1, with 8 bases lining up with TRBD1. Germline V gene lookup returns CDR1 KGHDR and CDR2 SFDVKD. CDR3 length: 17 amino acids. The V gene end was trimmed by 4 bases and the J gene end by 3 bases; junction bases not matched to a gene: 10. CDR3: CATSDSRGGTGYNEQFF. The CDR3 DNA reads as TGTGCCACCAGTGACTCACGCGGCGGGACAGGCTACAATGAGCAGTTCTTC.

The J gene is TRBJ1-3, the V gene TRBV3-1 (or the pseudogene TRBV3-2); D not certain. Germline values: CDR1 LGHDT, CDR2 YNNKEL (reference sequence). The CDR3 sequence is 18 residues long. Trimming took off 1 base at V and 3 bases at J, with 19 bases between the two ends. CDR3 nucleotide sequence: TGTGCCAGCAGCCAAGTACACCCGGGAACAGCAAATGGAAACACCATATATTTT. It yields the protein CASSQVHPGTANGNTIYF.

DNA for the CDR3: TGTGCCACCACAGGACAGGGCGTAGGTGAAGCTTTCTTT. This sequence encodes CATTGQGVGEAFF. V usage is TRBV19 and J usage is TRBJ1-1; 8 nucleotides agree with TRBD1. The CDR3 covers 13 residues. Germline V gene data show CDR1 as LNHDA and CDR2 as SQIVND (reference sequence). The trim removed 10 bases at V and 7 bases at J, leaving 11 bases unmatched. The full variable domain, completed using reference TRBV19 and TRBJ1-1, is DGGITQSPKYLFRKEGQNVTLSCEQNLNHDAMYWYRQDPGQGLRLIYYSQIVNDFQKGDIAEGYSVSREKKESFPLTVTSAQKNPTAFYLCATTGQGVGEAFFGQGTRLTVV.

This rearrangement joins TRBV9 to TRBJ2-7; 9 bases match TRBD1. Germline V lookup: CDR1 SGDLS, CDR2 YYNGEE. The V segment lost 3 bases and the J segment 7 bases; nucleotides outside the gene matches: 11. The CDR3 covers 15 residues. CDR3 bases: TGTGCCAGCAGCGGACCGGACAGGGGCAATGAGGAGCAGTACTTC. Encoded protein: CASSGPDRGNEEQYF.

The rearrangement links TRBV19 to TRBJ2-7; 11 bases are a match to TRBD1. Germline loops: CDR1 LNHDA, CDR2 SQIVND (reference sequence). The V gene end was trimmed by 7 bases and the J gene end by 5 bases; junction bases not matched to a gene: 10. The CDR3 is 15 residues long. CDR3 nucleotide sequence: TGTGCCAGTACCCACGGAGGGACAGGGGGAGACGAGCAGTACTTC. Its protein product is CASTHGGTGGDEQYF.

This clone was found once. The rearrangement links TRBV19 to TRBJ1-4, with 7 nucleotides matching TRBD1. Trimming took 6 bases from V and 2 from J; bases not matched to a gene: 3. This CDR3 spans 14 amino acids. Per the germline V gene, CDR1 is LNHDA and CDR2 is SQIVND (reference sequence). The chain's CDR3 is CASRETGTNEKLFF. The CDR3 DNA is TGTGCCAGTAGGGAGACAGGGACTAATGAAAAACTGTTTTTT.

This rearrangement joins TRBV11-2 to TRBJ1-3; D perhaps matches TRBD1 (6 bases). V was clipped by 1 base and J by 13 bases, with 8 bases between them. The CDR3 is 11 amino acids. Germline V gene lookup returns CDR1 SGHAT and CDR2 FQNNGV. The DNA of the CDR3 is TGTGCCAGCAGCTTAGCCGACAGGATATATTTT. Its protein is CASSLADRIYF.

The chain employs TRBV2 and TRBJ2-1; 10 nucleotides align to TRBD1. Germline values: CDR1 SNHLY, CDR2 FYNNEI. The CDR3 spans 20 residues. The V gene end was trimmed by 6 bases and the J gene end by 3 bases; junction bases not matched to a gene: 20. In DNA form, the CDR3 reads TGTGCCAGCAGGTTAGATTGGACAGGGGGTGCGATACCCCTCTACAATGAGCAGTTCTTC. Translation gives CASRLDWTGGAIPLYNEQFF.